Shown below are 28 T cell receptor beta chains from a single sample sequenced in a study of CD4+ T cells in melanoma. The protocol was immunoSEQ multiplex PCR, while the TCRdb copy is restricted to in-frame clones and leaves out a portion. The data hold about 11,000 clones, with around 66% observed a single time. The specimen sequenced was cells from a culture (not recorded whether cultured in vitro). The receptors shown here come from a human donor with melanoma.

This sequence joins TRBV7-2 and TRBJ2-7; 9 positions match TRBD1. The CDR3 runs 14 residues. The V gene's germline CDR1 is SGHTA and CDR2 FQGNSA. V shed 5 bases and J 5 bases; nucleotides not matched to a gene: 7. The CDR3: CASSPDRGVNEQYF. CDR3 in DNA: TGTGCCAGCAGCCCGGACAGGGGAGTTAACGAGCAGTACTTC. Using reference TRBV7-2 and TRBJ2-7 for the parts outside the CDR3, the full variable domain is GAGVSQSPSNKVTEKGKDVELRCDPISGHTALYWYRQSLGQGLEFLIYFQGNSAPDKSGLPSDRFSAERTGGSVSTLTIQRTQQEDSAVYLCASSPDRGVNEQYFGPGTRLTVT.

This chain's CDR3 is CASAQGTPSNYGYTF. CDR3 DNA: TGTGCCAGTGCGCAGGGGACCCCCTCGAACTATGGCTACACCTTC. V and J are TRBV19 and TRBJ1-2; maybe TRBD1 (6 bases). V dropped 8 bases and J dropped 2 bases, with 18 bases sitting between them. The CDR3 length is 15 residues. CDR1 is LNHDA, CDR2 SQIVND, per germline (reference sequence).

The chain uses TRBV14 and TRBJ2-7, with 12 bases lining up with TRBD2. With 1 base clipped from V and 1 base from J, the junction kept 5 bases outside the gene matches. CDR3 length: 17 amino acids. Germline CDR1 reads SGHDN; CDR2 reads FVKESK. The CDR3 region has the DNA TGTGCCAGCAGCCAAGGGGTCCTAGCGGGGGGGTCCTACGAGCAGTACTTC. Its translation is CASSQGVLAGGSYEQYF.

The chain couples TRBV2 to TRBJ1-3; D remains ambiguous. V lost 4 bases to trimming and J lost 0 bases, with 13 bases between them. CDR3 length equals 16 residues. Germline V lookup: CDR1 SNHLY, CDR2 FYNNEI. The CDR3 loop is CASSGSGISSGNTIYF. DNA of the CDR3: TGTGCCAGCAGTGGCTCCGGGATAAGCTCTGGAAACACCATATATTTT.

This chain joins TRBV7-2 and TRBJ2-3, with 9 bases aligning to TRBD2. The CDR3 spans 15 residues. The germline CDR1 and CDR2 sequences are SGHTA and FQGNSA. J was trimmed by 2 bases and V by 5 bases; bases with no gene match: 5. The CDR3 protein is CASSRGRGYTDTQYF. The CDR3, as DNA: TGTGCCAGCAGCCGCGGGAGGGGGTACACAGATACGCAGTATTTT.

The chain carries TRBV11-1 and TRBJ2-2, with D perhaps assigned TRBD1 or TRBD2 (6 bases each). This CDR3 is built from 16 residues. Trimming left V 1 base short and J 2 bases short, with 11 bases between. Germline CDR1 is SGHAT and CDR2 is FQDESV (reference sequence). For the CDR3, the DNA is TGTGCCAGCAGCTTAGAATGGGGGGCCAACACCGGGGAGCTGTTTTTT. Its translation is CASSLEWGANTGELFF.

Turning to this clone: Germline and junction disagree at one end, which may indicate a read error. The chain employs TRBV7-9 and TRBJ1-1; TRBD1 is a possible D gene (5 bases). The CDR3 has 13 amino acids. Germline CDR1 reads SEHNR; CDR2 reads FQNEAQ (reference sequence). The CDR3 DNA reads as TGTGCCAGCACCCCCCCCAGGGAATCCCTTCTTCCCTTT. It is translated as CASTPPRESLLPF. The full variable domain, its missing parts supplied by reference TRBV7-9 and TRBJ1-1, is DTGVSQNPRHKITKRGQNVTFRCDPISEHNRLYWYRQTLGQGPEFLTYFQNEAQLEKSRLLSDRFSAERPKGSFSTLEIQRTEQGDSAMYLCASTPPRESLLPFGQGTRLTVV.

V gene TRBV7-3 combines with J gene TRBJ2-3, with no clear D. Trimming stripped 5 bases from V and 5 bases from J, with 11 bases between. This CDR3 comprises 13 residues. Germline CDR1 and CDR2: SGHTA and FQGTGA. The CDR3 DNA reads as TGTGCCAGCAGCCCGTCATCGTTAGATACGCAGTATTTT. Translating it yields CASSPSSLDTQYF.

The CDR3 region is CASTSGGQEYF. The CDR3, as DNA: TGTGCCAGCACTAGCGGGGGACAGGAGTACTTC. The chain employs TRBV6-5 and TRBJ2-4; TRBD2 matches at 10 bases. The V segment lost 7 bases and the J segment 14 bases; nucleotides outside the gene matches: 5. The germline CDR1 and CDR2 sequences are MNHEY and SVGAGI. CDR3 length: 11 amino acids.

The CDR3, as DNA: TGTGCCAGCAGCCTACGTCCAGGACAGGGGAATTCACCCCTCCACTTT. Protein sequence: CASSLRPGQGNSPLHF. The rearrangement links TRBV5-5 to TRBJ1-6; 9 bases agree with TRBD1. The J segment lost 7 bases and the V segment lost 4 bases, leaving 9 bases of the junction unmatched. Germline V gives CDR1 SGHKS, CDR2 YYEKEE (reference sequence). The CDR3 runs 16 residues.

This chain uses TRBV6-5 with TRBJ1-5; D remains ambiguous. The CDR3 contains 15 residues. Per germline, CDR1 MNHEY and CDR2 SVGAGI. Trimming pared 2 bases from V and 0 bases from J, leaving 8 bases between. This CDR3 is CASSYGRHSNQPQHF. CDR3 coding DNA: TGTGCCAGCAGTTACGGCCGGCATAGCAATCAGCCCCAGCATTTT.

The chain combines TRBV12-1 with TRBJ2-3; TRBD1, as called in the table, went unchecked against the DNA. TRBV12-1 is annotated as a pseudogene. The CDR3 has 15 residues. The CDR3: CASSPPAGRTDTQYF. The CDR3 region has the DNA TGTGCCAGCAGCCCCCCTGCAGGGCGCACAGATACGCAGTATTTT.

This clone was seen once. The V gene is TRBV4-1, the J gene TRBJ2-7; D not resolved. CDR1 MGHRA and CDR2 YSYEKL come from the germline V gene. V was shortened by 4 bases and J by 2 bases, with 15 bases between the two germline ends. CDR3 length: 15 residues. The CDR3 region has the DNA TGCGCCAGCAGCCTAATTAAAGGGCCTGCCTACGAGCAGTACTTC. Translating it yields CASSLIKGPAYEQYF.

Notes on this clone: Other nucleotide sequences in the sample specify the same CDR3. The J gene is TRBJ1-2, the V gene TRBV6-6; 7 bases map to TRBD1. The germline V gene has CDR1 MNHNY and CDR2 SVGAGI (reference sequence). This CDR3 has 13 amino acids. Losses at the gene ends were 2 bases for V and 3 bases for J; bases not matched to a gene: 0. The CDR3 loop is CASSYQGDYGYTF. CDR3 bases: TGTGCCAGCAGTTACCAGGGGGACTATGGCTACACCTTC.

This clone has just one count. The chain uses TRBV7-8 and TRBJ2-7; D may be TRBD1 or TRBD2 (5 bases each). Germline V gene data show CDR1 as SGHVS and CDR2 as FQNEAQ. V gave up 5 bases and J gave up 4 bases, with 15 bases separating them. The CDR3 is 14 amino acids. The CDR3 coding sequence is TGTGCCAGCAGCCTTACCGGGGACGGGTACGAGCAGTACTTC. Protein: CASSLTGDGYEQYF.

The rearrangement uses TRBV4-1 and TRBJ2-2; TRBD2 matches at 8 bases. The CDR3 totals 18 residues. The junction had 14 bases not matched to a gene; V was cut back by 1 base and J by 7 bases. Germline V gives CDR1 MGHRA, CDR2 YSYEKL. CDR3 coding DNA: TGCGCCAGCAGCCAAGTTCCCCTCCTGCGGGGGGTTGGCGGGGAGCTGTTTTTT. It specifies CASSQVPLLRGVGGELFF.

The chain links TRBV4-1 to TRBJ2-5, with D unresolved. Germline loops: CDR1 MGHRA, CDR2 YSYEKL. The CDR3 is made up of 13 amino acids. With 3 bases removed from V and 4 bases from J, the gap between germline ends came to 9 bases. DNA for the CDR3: TGCGCCAGCAGCCATCCCGGGCGAGAGACCCAGTACTTC. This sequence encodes CASSHPGRETQYF.

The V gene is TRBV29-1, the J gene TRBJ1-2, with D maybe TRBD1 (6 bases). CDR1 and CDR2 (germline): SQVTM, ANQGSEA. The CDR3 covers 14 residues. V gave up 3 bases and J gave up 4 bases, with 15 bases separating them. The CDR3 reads CSVDRTAFSYGYTF. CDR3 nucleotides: TGCAGCGTTGATAGGACAGCGTTTTCCTATGGCTACACCTTC.

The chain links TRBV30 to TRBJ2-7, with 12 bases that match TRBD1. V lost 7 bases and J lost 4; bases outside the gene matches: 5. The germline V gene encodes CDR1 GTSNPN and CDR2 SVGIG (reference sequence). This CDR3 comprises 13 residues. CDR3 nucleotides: TGTGCCTTCCGGGACAGGGGGCTGTACGAGCAGTACTTC. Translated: CAFRDRGLYEQYF.

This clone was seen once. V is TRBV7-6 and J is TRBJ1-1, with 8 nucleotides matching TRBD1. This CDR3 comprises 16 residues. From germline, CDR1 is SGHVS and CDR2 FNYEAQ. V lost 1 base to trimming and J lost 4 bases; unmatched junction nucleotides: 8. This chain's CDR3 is CASSLVLTGGGTEAFF. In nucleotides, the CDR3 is TGTGCCAGCAGCTTAGTACTTACAGGGGGTGGCACTGAAGCTTTCTTT.

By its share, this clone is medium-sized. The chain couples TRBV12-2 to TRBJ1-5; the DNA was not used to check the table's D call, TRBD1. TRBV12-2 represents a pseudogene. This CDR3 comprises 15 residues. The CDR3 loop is CASRWRDRGNQPQHF. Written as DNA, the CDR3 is TGTGCAAGTCGCTGGCGGGACAGGGGCAATCAGCCCCAGCATTTT.

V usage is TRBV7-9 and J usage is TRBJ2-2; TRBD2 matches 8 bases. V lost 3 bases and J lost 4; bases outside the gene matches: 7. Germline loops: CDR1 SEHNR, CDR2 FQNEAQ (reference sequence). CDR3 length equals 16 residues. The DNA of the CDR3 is TGTGCCAGCAGCTTCACCGGGGGGGTTGTCACCGGGGAGCTGTTTTTT. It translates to CASSFTGGVVTGELFF.

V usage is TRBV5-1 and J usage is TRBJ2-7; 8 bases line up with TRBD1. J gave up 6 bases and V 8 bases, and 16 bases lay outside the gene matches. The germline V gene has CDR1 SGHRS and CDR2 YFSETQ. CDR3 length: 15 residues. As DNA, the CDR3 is TGCGCCAGTTCGATGACAGGGGTGGGTTCGCCCGAGCAGTACTTC. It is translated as CASSMTGVGSPEQYF.

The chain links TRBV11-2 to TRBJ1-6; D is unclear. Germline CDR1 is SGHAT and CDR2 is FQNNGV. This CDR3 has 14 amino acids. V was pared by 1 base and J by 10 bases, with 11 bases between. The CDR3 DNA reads TGTGCCAGCAGCTTAGTGGTCGGAAGCTCACCCCTCCACTTT. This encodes CASSLVVGSSPLHF.

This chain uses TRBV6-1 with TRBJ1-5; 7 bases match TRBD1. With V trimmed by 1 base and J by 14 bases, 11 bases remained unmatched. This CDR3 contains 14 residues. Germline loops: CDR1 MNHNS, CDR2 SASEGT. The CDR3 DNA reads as TGTGCCAGCAGTGAAGACCCCCGGACAGGACATAAGCATTTT. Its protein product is CASSEDPRTGHKHF.

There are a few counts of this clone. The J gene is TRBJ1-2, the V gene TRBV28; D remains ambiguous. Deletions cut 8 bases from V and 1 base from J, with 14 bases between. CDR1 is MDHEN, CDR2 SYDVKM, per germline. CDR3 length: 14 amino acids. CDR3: CASRPPTSNYGYTF. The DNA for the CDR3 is TGTGCCAGCCGGCCGCCGACTAGTAACTATGGCTACACCTTC.

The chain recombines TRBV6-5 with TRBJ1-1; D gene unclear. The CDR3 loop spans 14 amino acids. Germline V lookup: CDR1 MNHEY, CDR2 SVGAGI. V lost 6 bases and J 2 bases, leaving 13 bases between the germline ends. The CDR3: CASSSWTVNTEAFF. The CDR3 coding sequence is TGTGCCAGCAGCTCCTGGACGGTAAACACTGAAGCTTTCTTT.

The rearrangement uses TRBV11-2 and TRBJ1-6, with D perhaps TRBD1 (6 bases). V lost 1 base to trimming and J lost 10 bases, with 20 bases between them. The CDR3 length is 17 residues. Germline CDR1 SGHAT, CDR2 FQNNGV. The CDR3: CASSLGRGAAYRSPLHF. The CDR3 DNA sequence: TGTGCCAGCAGCTTAGGTCGGGGGGCGGCTTACAGATCACCCCTCCACTTT.